A selection of T cell receptor beta chains follows, all from one sample in a study of CD8+ T cells in alopecia areata. Sequenced by immunoSEQ multiplex PCR; TCRdb stores in-frame clones only, minus some. The sample lists fewer than 250,000 clones, over 40% seen once, with around 3% in the top ten. Material: CD4+ T cells sorted from blood, obtained at approximately week 36, from a patient treated with tofacitinib. The receptor set was obtained from a human donor with alopecia areata. Each CDR3 is given with its conserved first and last residue. The D gene is left open where the match is weak. Some rows mark clone size as missing; the rest say once, few, many or name a class of expanded clone.

d_gene	j_gene	v_gene	abundance	CDR3nt	CDR3aa
NA	TRBJ2-4	TRBV5-1	few	TGCGCCAGCAGCCCCGGCGCGGGCTGGGACATTCAGTACTTC	CASSPGAGWDIQYF
TRBD2	TRBJ2-7	TRBV2	once	TGTGCCAGCAGAGAGAGCGGGAGTGGGTACGAGCAGTACTTC	CASRESGSGYEQYF
TRBD1	TRBJ2-3	TRBV29-1	NA	TGCAGCGTTGAAAGTCGCGGCAGGGGGCGCACGGATACGCAGTATTTT	CSVESRGRGRTDTQYF
NA	TRBJ2-3	TRBV5-1	many	TGCGCCAGCAGCTCGGGACTTAGCACAGATACGCAGTATTTT	CASSSGLSTDTQYF
NA	TRBJ2-5	TRBV28	few	NA	CASTSSGRYILAQYF
NA	TRBJ1-1	TRBV7-2	few	TGTGCCAGCAGCTTGTTGATGGGCACTGAAGCTTTCTTT	CASSLLMGTEAFF
NA	TRBJ2-2	TRBV30	few	TGTGCCTGGAGTGTACCCCAAGGGGCCGGGGAGCTGTTTTTT	CAWSVPQGAGELFF
NA	TRBJ1-1	TRBV7-3	few	TGTGCCAGCAGCGCCTGGGCCCTGAGGAGGACTGAAGCTTTCTTT	CASSAWALRRTEAFF
TRBD1	TRBJ2-7	TRBV2	NA	TGTGCCAGCCAGGACAGGGATTCCTACGAGCAGTACTTC	CASQDRDSYEQYF
TRBD2	TRBJ2-7	TRBV7-2	few	TGTGCCAGCAGCCCCCAACCGGGACTAGCTTTCGAGCAGTACTTC	CASSPQPGLAFEQYF
NA	TRBJ1-5	TRBV30	few	TGTGCCTGGGGAAGGATTAATCAGCCCCAGCATTTT	CAWGRINQPQHF
NA	TRBJ2-6	TRBV5-5	NA	TGTGCCAGCAGCTTCTATAGTTCTGGGGCCAACGTCCTGACTTTC	CASSFYSSGANVLTF
NA	TRBJ2-5	TRBV28	many	TGTGCCAGCAGTAAACCAGGGACGGCCCAAGAGACCCAGTACTTC	CASSKPGTAQETQYF
NA	TRBJ2-7	TRBV6-1	NA	TGTGCCAGCAGGAGGGCGTTCTACGAGCAGTACTTC	CASRRAFYEQYF
TRBD1	TRBJ2-5	TRBV5-1	few	TGCGCCAGCGGGACAGGGGGCTTTGAGACCCAGTACTTC	CASGTGGFETQYF
NA	TRBJ2-1	TRBV6-5	NA	TGTGCCAGCAGGACCCCACCCCCCTACAATGAGCAGTTCTTC	CASRTPPPYNEQFF
TRBD1	TRBJ2-2	TRBV4-1	NA	TGCGCCAGCAGCCAGTCAGGGGGAGCTGCCGGGGAGCTGTTTTTT	CASSQSGGAAGELFF
NA	TRBJ2-7	TRBV7-2	NA	TGTGCCAGCAGCTTAGCCTTGGCTAGTCCATACGAGCAGTACTTC	CASSLALASPYEQYF
NA	TRBJ1-1	TRBV7-9	NA	TGTGCCAGCAGCTTAGTCACTGAAGCTTTCTTT	CASSLVTEAFF
NA	TRBJ2-5	TRBV5-1	NA	TGCGCCAGCAGCTTGCAGGGACCAAGAAGGGAGACCCAGTACTTC	CASSLQGPRRETQYF
NA	TRBJ1-4	TRBV4-1	few	TGCGCCAGCAGCCAAGGTGTTGAACTGTTTTTT	CASSQGVELFF
NA	TRBJ2-6	TRBV11-2	few	TGTGCCAGCAGCCCACCTGGAGCTGGTGGGGCCAACGTCCTGACTTTC	CASSPPGAGGANVLTF
NA	TRBJ2-3	TRBV6-5	NA	TGTGCCAGCTCCAGGCCAGATACGCAGTATTTT	CASSRPDTQYF
TRBD2	TRBJ2-1	TRBV18	NA	TGTGCCAGCTCACGCAGCGGGGGAAGCTCCTACAATGAGCAGTTCTTC	CASSRSGGSSYNEQFF
TRBD1	TRBJ2-5	TRBV6-5	few	TGTGCCAGCAGTGCCGGACAGGGGGCGAAAGAGACCCAGTACTTC	CASSAGQGAKETQYF
TRBD2	TRBJ2-3	TRBV29-1	few	TGCAGCGTTGGAGGACTAGCGGGCTACAGCACAGATACGCAGTATTTT	CSVGGLAGYSTDTQYF
TRBD2	TRBJ2-1	TRBV29-1	NA	TGCAGCGCGGACCTTCTAGCGGGGGAATTGAATGAGCAGTTCTTC	CSADLLAGELNEQFF
TRBD2	TRBJ2-3	TRBV29-1	few	TGCAGCGTTGAGGGGACTAGCGCCACAGATACGCAGTATTTT	CSVEGTSATDTQYF
NA	TRBJ2-2	TRBV7-2	NA	TGTGCCAGCAGCCCCCCGCGAGCGGCAAACACCGGGGAGCTGTTTTTT	CASSPPRAANTGELFF
NA	TRBJ2-5	TRBV18	NA	TGTGCCAGCTCACCACAACAAGCTCAAGAGACCCAGTACTTC	CASSPQQAQETQYF
NA	TRBJ2-5	TRBV7-9	few	TGTGCCAGCAGCTTACTTGACTACCTGGGAAGTAAAGGAGAGACCCAGTACTTC	CASSLLDYLGSKGETQYF
NA	TRBJ2-7	TRBV5-1	few	TGCGCCAGCAGCTTGGATGACTTGCAGTACTTC	CASSLDDLQYF
NA	TRBJ1-1	TRBV29-1	NA	TGCAGCGCTCGTTGGACTGAAGCTTTCTTT	CSARWTEAFF
NA	TRBJ1-2	TRBV12-5	NA	TGTGCTAGTGGTTTGCCCTCGGCGGGCTACACCTTC	CASGLPSAGYTF
NA	TRBJ2-7	TRBV29-1	NA	TGCAGCGTGGAAGGCCCCCGGCACGAGCAGTACTTC	CSVEGPRHEQYF
NA	TRBJ2-3	TRBV7-3	NA	TGTGCCAGCAGCTCGGTGCCTCGGACAGATATCCGCACAGATACGCAGTATTTT	CASSSVPRTDIRTDTQYF
TRBD2	TRBJ2-1	TRBV6-1	NA	TGTGCCGGGGGGGTCAATGAGCAGTTCTTC	CAGGVNEQFF
NA	TRBJ2-1	TRBV30	NA	TGTGCCTGGACTCAACCCAGGACGGACTACAATGAGCAGTTCTTC	CAWTQPRTDYNEQFF
NA	TRBJ2-7	TRBV28	few	TGTGCCAGCAGTCGACAGAACGAGCAGTACTTC	CASSRQNEQYF